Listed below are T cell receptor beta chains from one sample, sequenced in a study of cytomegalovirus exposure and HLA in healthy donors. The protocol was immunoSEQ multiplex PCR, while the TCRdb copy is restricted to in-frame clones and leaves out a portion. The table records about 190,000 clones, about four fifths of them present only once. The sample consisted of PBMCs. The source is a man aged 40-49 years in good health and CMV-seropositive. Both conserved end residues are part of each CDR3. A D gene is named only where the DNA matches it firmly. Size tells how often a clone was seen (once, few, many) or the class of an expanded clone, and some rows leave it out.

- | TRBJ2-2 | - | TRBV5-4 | CAEGGGNPRTGELFF | TGTGCCGAAGGCGGAGGGAATCCGAGGACCGGGGAGCTGTTTTTT
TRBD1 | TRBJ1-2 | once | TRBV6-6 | CASRRPDRALYGYTF | TGTGCCAGCAGGCGCCCCGACAGGGCGCTTTATGGCTACACCTTC
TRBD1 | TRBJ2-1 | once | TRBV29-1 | CSVKQPGQKYNEQFF | TGCAGCGTCAAACAGCCGGGACAGAAATACAATGAGCAGTTCTTC
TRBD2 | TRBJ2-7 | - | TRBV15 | CATSRDANGTSGRAIHEQYF | TGTGCCACCAGCAGAGATGCGAACGGGACTAGCGGGAGGGCAATCCACGAGCAGTACTTC
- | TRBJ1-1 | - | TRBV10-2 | CASSERGRTNGITEAFF | TGCGCCAGCAGTGAAAGAGGACGGACTAACGGTATTACTGAAGCTTTCTTT
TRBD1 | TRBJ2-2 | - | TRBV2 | CASREGTGYSNTGELFF | TGTGCCAGCAGAGAGGGGACAGGGTATTCGAACACCGGGGAGCTGTTTTTT
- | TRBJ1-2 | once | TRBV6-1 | CASSLGRHYGYTF | TGTGCCAGCAGTTTGGGGAGGCACTATGGCTACACCTTC
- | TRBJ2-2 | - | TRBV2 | CASRTGSGDGELFF | TGTGCCAGCAGGACCGGGTCGGGAGACGGGGAGCTGTTTTTT
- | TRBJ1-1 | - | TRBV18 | CASRGGDNTEAFF | TGTGCCAGTAGAGGCGGGGATAACACTGAAGCTTTCTTT
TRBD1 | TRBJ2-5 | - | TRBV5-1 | CASSLGTGEETQYF | TGCGCCAGCAGCTTGGGAACAGGGGAAGAGACCCAGTACTTC
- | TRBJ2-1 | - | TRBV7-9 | CASSPSGVYNEQFF | TGTGCCAGCAGCCCCTCGGGGGTTTACAATGAGCAGTTCTTC
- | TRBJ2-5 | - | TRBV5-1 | CASSLLADEETQYF | TGCGCCAGCAGCTTGCTGGCGGATGAAGAGACCCAGTACTTC
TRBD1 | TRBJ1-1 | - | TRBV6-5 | CASSESGGTEAFF | TGTGCCAGCAGTGAGTCAGGGGGGACTGAAGCTTTCTTT
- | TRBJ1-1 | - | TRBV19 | CATNEGGARTEAFF | TGTGCCACCAATGAGGGGGGGGCGAGAACTGAAGCTTTCTTT
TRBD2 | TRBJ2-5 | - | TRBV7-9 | CASSLVPSGGQETQYF | TGTGCCAGCAGCTTAGTCCCTAGCGGGGGCCAAGAGACCCAGTACTTC
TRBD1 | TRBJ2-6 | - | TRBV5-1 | CASSGPGQEFSGANVLTF | TGCGCCAGCAGCGGTCCGGGACAGGAATTCTCTGGGGCCAACGTCCTGACTTTC
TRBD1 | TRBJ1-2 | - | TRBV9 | CASSAFRGTVSYGYTF | TGTGCCAGCAGCGCCTTTAGGGGGACAGTGAGCTATGGCTACACCTTC
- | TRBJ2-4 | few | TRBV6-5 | CASSYGGALNIQYF | TGTGCCAGCAGTTACGGGGGGGCCCTGAACATTCAGTACTTC